The present TCR beta chain was sequenced within a study of CD8 T cells in Susac syndrome. Trimming took 5 bases from V and 7 from J, leaving 21 bases between them. This CDR3 is built from 15 residues. Germline values: CDR1 MNHEY, CDR2 SVGEGT. Random-hexamer reverse transcription was applied to about 0.5 to 1 ug RNA. TCRdb reanalysed the immunoSEQ multiplex PCR reads using MiXCR and keeps one entry per CDR3 protein. This table holds about 180,000 distinct CDR3 sequences, about 95% found once. The patients with Susac syndrome satisfied recently defined diagnostic criteria for either definite or probable disease.

Sequencing was done on a sample of CD4+ T cells from PBMCs. J is TRBJ2-7 and V is TRBV6-2 or TRBV6-3, with TRBD2 as a possible D gene (6 bases). The TCR was taken from a human donor with Susac syndrome. The CDR3 spells CASSPRLGLAREQYF. CDR3 coding DNA: TGTGCCAGCAGTCCCCGCCTTGGCCTAGCGAGGGAGCAGTACTTC.